The T cell receptor beta chain described here comes from a study of T cell responses to AZD1222 COVID-19 vaccine. This clone rates as medium-sized (0.01 to 0.1%). The CDR3 is 13 amino acids. Deletions cut 5 bases from V and 3 bases from J, with 11 bases between. Assay: immunoSEQ multiplex PCR; the TCRdb copy retains only in-frame clones and omits some. The sample contains approximately 80,000 clones, about 90% of which appear only once. This sequence joins TRBV12-3 or TRBV12-4 and TRBJ2-7; unclear D gene. The source material was peripheral blood, sampled on day 0 of AZD1222 vaccination. The receptor was isolated from an adult in good health. Here the CDR3 reads CASSRGRSYEQYF. As DNA, the CDR3 is TGTGCCAGCAGTAGAGGACGGAGCTACGAGCAGTACTTC.